This entry features one T cell receptor (beta chain) sequence. The table came from immunoSEQ multiplex PCR; TCRdb's copy has only in-frame clones and leaves some out. The sample has more than 250,000 clones; roughly 84% are singletons. This entry comes from a study of blood T cell repertoires in COVID-19. Study-level information: Collection of acute and convalescent COVID-19 samples took place in the United States, Italy and Spain.

The sequence was collected from a man between 50 and 59 years old with active or convalescent COVID-19. Specimen: peripheral blood.

The CDR3 nucleotides are TGCGCCAGCAGCTTGGCCAGTCCGGGACAGGGGGCAGAAGGGGAGCTGTTTTTT. The encoded protein is CASSLASPGQGAEGELFF. The V call is TRBV5-1, the J call TRBJ2-2, with 12 bases fitting TRBD1. Looked up from germline, CDR1 is SGHRS and CDR2 is YFSETQ. V shed 0 bases and J 8 bases; nucleotides not matched to a gene: 11. This CDR3 contains 18 residues.